The clone carrying this T cell receptor beta chain was seen more than once but under ten times. The antigen is unknown. PCR was performed a second time for about 7 to 12 cycles using a sample-barcoded 5' primer and a J-beta primer mix. Each of the cDNA molecules was tagged by a template-switch adaptor with 12 random nucleotides. Each single sample gave us at least 2.5 million CDR3-containing paired-end reads. TCRdb called the 5' RACE reads again in MiXCR, with one record for every CDR3 protein. Of 1 million to 1.2 million distinct CDR3 sequences listed, around two fifths are singletons. This specimen comes from a study of blood T cells in healthy people across ages. Study results and caveats: Diversity estimated from one million T cells was considered an underestimate.

The donors, healthy Caucasians from Russia, were aged roughly 6 to 90. This receptor was obtained from a man younger than 35 in good health. Sequences were obtained from blood.

CDR3 amino acids: CASSPQGVETQYF. CDR3 DNA sequence: TGTGCCAGCAGCCCTCAGGGTGTCGAGACCCAGTACTTC. This chain uses TRBV7-2 with TRBJ2-5; TRBD1 is a possible D gene (5 bases). V lost 5 bases, J lost 5 bases, and 12 bases lay in between. Germline V CDR1 and CDR2: SGHTA, FQGNSA. There are 13 residues in the CDR3.